These T cell receptor beta chains were read from a single sample in a study of identical twins. A single record per CDR3 protein comes from TCRdb applying MiXCR to the 5' RACE reads. Among roughly 1.6 million distinct CDR3 sequences, around 33% were seen once, and the ten largest hold roughly 0.3%. What was sequenced was cord blood. The receptors here all came from a newborn girl in good health. Each CDR3 is given with its conserved first and last residue. A D gene is named only where the DNA matches it firmly. Size is stated for part of the rows, as once, few or many counts, or as a class when the clone is expanded.

D gene | CDR3 length | clone size | J gene | V gene | CDR3 protein | CDR3 DNA
- | 14 | once | TRBJ2-1 | TRBV20-1 | CSASWPFDYNEQFF | TGCAGTGCTAGTTGGCCCTTTGACTACAATGAGCAGTTCTTC
TRBD2 | 17 | - | TRBJ2-3 | TRBV11-3 | CASSQGRLAGTSDTQYF | TGTGCCAGCAGCCAAGGGCGGCTAGCGGGGACTTCAGATACGCAGTATTTT
TRBD2 | 18 | - | TRBJ2-1 | TRBV6-1 | CASSEPRRTSGSIDEQFF | TGTGCCAGCAGTGAACCACGGAGGACTAGCGGGAGTATCGATGAGCAGTTCTTC
- | 13 | - | TRBJ2-7 | TRBV20-1 | CSALSLRVYEQYF | TGCAGTGCTTTGTCCTTGAGGGTATACGAGCAGTACTTC
TRBD2 | 17 | - | TRBJ2-3 | TRBV7-2 | CASSSRSGTRKTDTQYF | TGTGCCAGCAGCTCTCGCTCCGGGACTAGAAAGACAGATACGCAGTATTTT
- | 16 | - | TRBJ1-2 | TRBV5-5 | CASSLAFGAGFYGYTF | TGTGCCAGCAGCTTGGCTTTTGGTGCAGGGTTCTATGGCTACACCTTC
TRBD1 | 16 | - | TRBJ2-5 | TRBV10-3 | CAIGESGQGTSETQYF | TGTGCCATCGGTGAGTCCGGACAGGGAACCAGTGAGACCCAGTACTTC
- | 14 | few | TRBJ2-1 | TRBV5-1 | CASSLGLDFYEQFF | TGCGCCAGCAGCTTGGGACTAGACTTCTATGAGCAGTTCTTC
- | 13 | - | TRBJ2-5 | TRBV19 | CASSTTAQETQYF | TGTGCCAGCAGTACGACAGCTCAAGAGACCCAGTACTTC
- | 14 | few | TRBJ2-1 | TRBV18 | CASSLSRVNNEQFF | TGTGCCAGCTCACTGAGCAGGGTCAACAATGAGCAGTTCTTC
- | 15 | - | TRBJ2-3 | TRBV5-1 | CASSYRGEGTDTQYF | TGCGCCAGCAGCTACCGAGGGGAAGGCACAGATACGCAGTATTTT
TRBD2 | 19 | - | TRBJ2-7 | TRBV11-2 | CASSLAGGLAGVLYNEQYF | TGTGCCAGCAGCTTAGCAGGAGGACTAGCGGGGGTACTTTACAATGAGCAGTACTTC
TRBD1 | 14 | - | TRBJ1-3 | TRBV20-1 | CSAPDRESGNTIYF | TGCAGTGCTCCTGACAGGGAATCTGGAAACACCATATATTTT
- | 13 | - | TRBJ1-5 | TRBV19 | CASKAQGGQPQHF | TGTGCCAGTAAAGCACAGGGCGGTCAGCCCCAGCATTTT
TRBD2 | 17 | - | TRBJ2-2 | TRBV5-1 | CASSPLAGGPGTGELFF | TGCGCCAGCAGCCCACTAGCGGGAGGGCCGGGCACCGGGGAGCTGTTTTTT
- | 11 | - | TRBJ1-1 | TRBV6-1 | CASLTTGEAFF | TGTGCCAGCCTTACTACAGGGGAAGCTTTCTTT
TRBD1 | 13 | - | TRBJ2-3 | TRBV20-1 | CSTMDRFTDTQYF | TGCAGTACGATGGACAGGTTCACAGATACGCAGTATTTT
- | 15 | few | TRBJ1-1 | TRBV14 | CASSQEVWGHTEAFF | TGTGCCAGCAGCCAAGAGGTGTGGGGGCACACTGAAGCTTTCTTT
TRBD2 | 15 | few | TRBJ2-1 | TRBV20-1 | CSASGGTREGNEQFF | TGCAGTGCTAGTGGTGGGACTAGGGAGGGCAATGAGCAGTTCTTC
TRBD1 | 17 | few | TRBJ1-2 | TRBV12-3/TRBV12-4 | CASTRRRDSYTNYGYTF | TGTGCCAGCACCCGACGACGGGACAGCTATACTAACTATGGCTACACCTTC
TRBD1 | 15 | few | TRBJ2-3 | TRBV7-2 | CASRKRTGGTDTQYF | TGTGCCAGCAGGAAAAGGACAGGGGGCACAGATACGCAGTATTTT
TRBD1 | 13 | few | TRBJ2-5 | TRBV20-1 | CSASRGLRETQYF | TGCAGTGCTAGCAGGGGGCTTAGAGAGACCCAGTACTTC
- | 15 | few | TRBJ1-4 | TRBV28 | CASSSLDSYNEKLFF | TGTGCCAGCAGTTCCCTGGACAGTTATAATGAAAAACTGTTTTTT
- | 12 | - | TRBJ2-1 | TRBV6-5 | CASSWAAETQFF | TGTGCCAGCAGTTGGGCCGCAGAGACCCAGTTCTTC
- | 17 | - | TRBJ2-3 | TRBV4-1 | CASSQDGNGRVTDTQYF | TGCGCCAGCAGCCAAGATGGTAACGGCAGGGTGACAGATACGCAGTATTTT
TRBD1 | 13 | - | TRBJ2-3 | TRBV28 | CASSMTGTNTQYF | TGTGCCAGCAGTATGACAGGGACAAATACGCAGTATTTT
TRBD2 | 17 | - | TRBJ2-4 | TRBV5-1 | CASSYSGLAGGSLEQYF | TGCGCCAGCAGCTACTCGGGACTAGCGGGAGGTAGTTTAGAGCAGTACTTC
- | 13 | few | TRBJ1-5 | TRBV20-1 | CSARGQMGQPQHF | TGCAGTGCTAGAGGACAGATGGGACAGCCCCAGCATTTT
- | 11 | few | TRBJ2-1 | TRBV20-1 | CSARGVGEQFF | TGCAGTGCTAGGGGGGTGGGTGAGCAGTTCTTC
- | 13 | - | TRBJ1-5 | TRBV6-1 | CASSVEGNEPQHF | TGTGCCAGCAGTGTCGAAGGGAATGAGCCCCAGCATTTT
- | 14 | - | TRBJ2-3 | TRBV21-1 | CARLSGYRTDTQYF | TGTGCCAGACTTAGCGGGTACCGCACAGATACGCAGTATTTT
TRBD1 | 15 | few | TRBJ1-2 | TRBV2 | CASSVRTGHNYGYTF | TGTGCCAGCAGTGTTCGGACAGGGCATAACTATGGCTACACCTTC
- | 11 | - | TRBJ2-3 | TRBV6-2/TRBV6-3 | CASSSRSTQYF | TGTGCCAGCAGCTCCCGGAGTACACAGTATTTT
TRBD1 | 12 | - | TRBJ1-2 | TRBV28 | CATNDRGYGYTF | TGTGCCACCAACGACAGGGGCTATGGCTACACCTTC
TRBD2 | 13 | many | TRBJ2-4 | TRBV29-1 | CSAGGLAENIQYF | TGCAGCGCCGGGGGACTAGCGGAAAACATTCAGTACTTC
- | 13 | few | TRBJ2-7 | TRBV28 | CASIDTRSYEQYF | TGTGCCAGCATCGACACCCGGAGCTACGAGCAGTACTTC
TRBD2 | 15 | - | TRBJ2-1 | TRBV3-1 | CASSPRGLAVNEQFF | TGTGCCAGCAGCCCCCGGGGACTAGCGGTCAATGAGCAGTTCTTC
- | 13 | - | TRBJ2-7 | TRBV3-1 | CASSQDRQGEQYF | TGTGCCAGCAGCCAAGATCGGCAGGGCGAGCAGTACTTC
- | 13 | - | TRBJ1-2 | TRBV11-1 | CASSFGRVSGYTF | TGTGCCAGCAGCTTCGGCAGGGTGTCCGGCTACACCTTC
- | 15 | - | TRBJ2-4 | TRBV27 | CASSLTGSVKNIQYF | TGTGCCAGCAGTCTCACAGGGTCGGTCAAAAACATTCAGTACTTC
- | 12 | - | TRBJ2-1 | TRBV20-1 | CSARREYNEQFF | TGCAGTGCTAGAAGGGAATATAATGAGCAGTTCTTC
TRBD2 | 14 | few | TRBJ2-3 | TRBV27 | CASSPALAGPQQYF | TGTGCCAGCAGCCCAGCTCTAGCGGGGCCACAACAGTATTTT
TRBD1 | 15 | few | TRBJ2-7 | TRBV10-3 | CAIRRIGQGVYEQYF | TGTGCCATCAGGAGGATTGGACAGGGGGTCTACGAGCAGTACTTC
- | 16 | - | TRBJ1-2 | TRBV6-6 | CASSYHDATVNYGYTF | TGTGCCAGCAGTTACCACGATGCGACAGTAAACTATGGCTACACCTTC
TRBD1 | 16 | - | TRBJ2-1 | TRBV28 | CASSLTGTGSYNEQFF | TGTGCCAGCAGTTTAACCGGGACAGGGAGTTACAATGAGCAGTTCTTC
- | 10 | few | TRBJ2-3 | TRBV2 | CARGLDTQYF | TGTGCCAGGGGACTAGATACGCAGTATTTT
TRBD2 | 14 | - | TRBJ2-5 | TRBV28 | CAGSLAGEDGEQYF | TGTGCCGGCAGTTTAGCGGGAGAGGATGGTGAGCAGTACTTC
- | 14 | - | TRBJ1-2 | TRBV5-5 | CASSYGSENYGYTF | TGTGCCAGCAGCTATGGATCAGAAAACTATGGCTACACCTTC
- | 15 | - | TRBJ1-1 | TRBV28 | CASSSTRQTVTEAFF | TGTGCCAGCAGTTCGACCCGACAGACCGTGACGGAAGCTTTCTTT
- | 14 | - | TRBJ1-4 | TRBV4-1 | CASSQRVLNEKLFF | TGCGCCAGCAGCCAGCGGGTGCTTAATGAAAAACTGTTTTTT
TRBD1 | 15 | - | TRBJ1-6 | TRBV20-1 | CSARPSGTGVSPLHF | TGCAGTGCTAGGCCCTCCGGGACAGGGGTTTCACCCCTCCACTTT
- | 13 | - | TRBJ1-1 | TRBV6-5 | CASSYRGPTEAFF | TGTGCCAGCAGTTACCGGGGGCCCACTGAAGCTTTCTTT
TRBD1 | 15 | - | TRBJ2-1 | TRBV20-1 | CSARAADRGKGEQFF | TGCAGTGCTCGCGCTGCGGACAGGGGGAAAGGTGAGCAGTTCTTC
- | 11 | - | TRBJ1-1 | TRBV2 | CATSLREEGFF | TGTGCCACCTCTCTAAGGGAGGAGGGTTTCTTT
- | 14 | - | TRBJ1-4 | TRBV7-9 | CASSLPQLGEKLFF | TGTGCCAGCAGCCTCCCACAACTGGGTGAAAAACTGTTTTTT
- | 19 | - | TRBJ2-1 | TRBV4-2 | CASSQDMARGGGHGNEQFF | TGTGCCAGCAGCCAAGATATGGCGCGGGGTGGGGGACACGGGAATGAGCAGTTCTTC
TRBD1 | 13 | few | TRBJ2-1 | TRBV20-1 | CSAPVLGQAREFF | TGCAGTGCCCCAGTACTGGGACAGGCCCGGGAGTTCTTC
- | 15 | - | TRBJ2-7 | TRBV7-2 | CASSLGPLILYEQYF | TGTGCCAGCAGCTTAGGCCCGCTCATCCTCTACGAGCAGTACTTC
- | 15 | - | TRBJ1-1 | TRBV20-1 | CSASIPGQPNTEAFF | TGCAGTGCATCCATTCCGGGACAACCGAACACTGAAGCTTTCTTT
- | 14 | - | TRBJ2-7 | TRBV28 | CASSGPGHGYEQYF | TGTGCTAGCAGCGGCCCGGGCCATGGCTACGAGCAGTACTTC